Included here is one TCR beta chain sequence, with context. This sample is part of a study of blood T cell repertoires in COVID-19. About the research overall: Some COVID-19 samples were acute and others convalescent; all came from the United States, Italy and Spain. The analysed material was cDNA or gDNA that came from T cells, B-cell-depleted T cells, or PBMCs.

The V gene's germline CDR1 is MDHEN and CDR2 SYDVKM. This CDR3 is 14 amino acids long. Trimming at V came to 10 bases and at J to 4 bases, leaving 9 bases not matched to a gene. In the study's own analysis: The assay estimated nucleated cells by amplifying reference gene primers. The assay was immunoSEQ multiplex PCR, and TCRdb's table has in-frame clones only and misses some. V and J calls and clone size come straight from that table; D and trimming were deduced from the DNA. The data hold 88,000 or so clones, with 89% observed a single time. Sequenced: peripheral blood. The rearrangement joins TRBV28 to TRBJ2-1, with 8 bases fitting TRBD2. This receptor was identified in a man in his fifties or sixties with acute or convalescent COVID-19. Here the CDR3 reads CATQGEREYNEQFF. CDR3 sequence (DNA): TGTGCCACCCAAGGAGAGCGGGAGTACAATGAGCAGTTCTTC.